These T cell receptor beta chains were read from a single sample in a study of cytomegalovirus exposure and HLA in healthy donors. Clones were sequenced by immunoSEQ multiplex PCR, and TCRdb holds only the in-frame ones, with some missing. Here the sample spans some 100,000 clones, approximately 73% being singletons. The specimen was PBMCs. These receptors were taken from a man in his forties or fifties in good health and CMV-seronegative. The CDR3 runs from the conserved cysteine through the conserved F or W. D genes are given only for firm matches. Clone size is shown for a subset of rows, as once, few, many or a class of expanded clone.

V	J	D	size	DNA	CDR3
TRBV7-2	TRBJ1-2	TRBD1	.	TGTGCCAGCAGCTTAGTAGCGGACAGGGGTCTGATCGATCATGGCTACACCTTC	CASSLVADRGLIDHGYTF
TRBV5-4	TRBJ2-1	TRBD2	.	TGTGCCAGCCTGAAGCGGGGGGGCCCCTACAATGAGCAGTTCTTC	CASLKRGGPYNEQFF
TRBV5-1	TRBJ2-7	TRBD2	.	TGCGCCAGCAGCTTGGAGTCTAGCGGATTCTACGAGCAGTACTTC	CASSLESSGFYEQYF
TRBV2	TRBJ2-5	TRBD2	once	TGTGCCAGCCGGGGGGGACTAGCGGGGTCGGAAGAGACCCAGTACTTC	CASRGGLAGSEETQYF
TRBV7-8	TRBJ1-1	.	.	TGTGCCAGCAGCTTAGATTCGGTGGGGAGTGAAGCTTTCTTT	CASSLDSVGSEAFF
TRBV27	TRBJ2-7	.	.	TGTGCCAGCAGTTTTGGAGGGGGCCTTCCCTACGAGCAGTACTTC	CASSFGGGLPYEQYF
TRBV27	TRBJ1-5	.	.	TGTGCCAGCAGGGCTACTAGTGGGGGGTGGGGGCCCCAGCATTTT	CASRATSGGWGPQHF
TRBV4-2	TRBJ1-1	.	.	TGTGCCAGCAGCCAAGAAGAGGCCGGGTGGGACACTGAAGCTTTCTTT	CASSQEEAGWDTEAFF
TRBV4-1	TRBJ1-5	.	.	TGCGCCAGCAGACAAACTACAGGGCTTAATCAGCCCCAGCATTTT	CASRQTTGLNQPQHF
TRBV5-5	TRBJ2-2	TRBD2	.	TGTGCCAGCAGCTTGGATAGCGGGGGGCGTGGCACCGGGGAGCTGTTTTTT	CASSLDSGGRGTGELFF
TRBV27	TRBJ1-1	.	once	TGTGCCAGCAGTTTTTCTTCAGGGTGGGGCTCGAGGACTGAAGCTTTCTTT	CASSFSSGWGSRTEAFF
TRBV4-3	TRBJ1-2	TRBD1	.	TGCGCCAGCAGCCCGGGGACAGGGAGGACGGGCTACACCTTC	CASSPGTGRTGYTF
TRBV10-3	TRBJ1-5	.	.	TGTGCCATCAGTGAGTCGTATAATCAGCCCCAGCATTTT	CAISESYNQPQHF
TRBV29-1	TRBJ1-4	.	.	TGCAGCGCGAGTAGAGGTGAAAAACTGTTTTTT	CSASRGEKLFF
TRBV4-3	TRBJ2-5	TRBD2	.	TGCGCCAGCAGCCGGCTTCTAGCGGCGCAAGAGACCCAGTACTTC	CASSRLLAAQETQYF
TRBV5-1	TRBJ1-1	.	.	TGCGCCAGCACTCCTATGGGGGCTGGGGTCACTGAAGCTTTCTTT	CASTPMGAGVTEAFF
TRBV13	TRBJ2-2	TRBD2	.	TGTGCCAGCAGCCGGGGCGGGGGGCGCTTCACCGGGGAGCTGTTTTTT	CASSRGGGRFTGELFF
TRBV19	TRBJ1-1	.	.	TGTGCCAGTAGTCCCCGCCGGGGGAACACTGAAGCTTTCTTT	CASSPRRGNTEAFF
TRBV5-4	TRBJ1-2	.	.	TGTGCCAGCAGCTTGGGGGGGGGCGACTATGGCTACACCTTC	CASSLGGGDYGYTF
TRBV11-2	TRBJ2-2	.	.	TGTGCCAGCAGCTTGGCGGGGGCCTCGAACACCGGGGAGCTGTTTTTT	CASSLAGASNTGELFF
TRBV7-2	TRBJ1-1	.	.	TGTGCCAGCAGCTTGGGAGCGAACACTGAAGCTTTCTTT	CASSLGANTEAFF
TRBV9	TRBJ1-5	.	.	TGTGCCAGCAGCGTAGGTTCCGAGAACCAGCCCCAGCATTTT	CASSVGSENQPQHF
TRBV11-3	TRBJ2-3	TRBD2	.	TGTGCCAGCAGCTTGGGCCCGCGGGGGTACGAAACAGATACGCAGTATTTT	CASSLGPRGYETDTQYF
TRBV7-2	TRBJ2-5	TRBD2	.	TGTGCCAGCAGCACGAGCGGGGCTACCCAGTACTTC	CASSTSGATQYF
TRBV6-5	TRBJ2-3	.	.	TGTGCCAGCAGGCCTAAGGGGGCAGATACGCAGTATTTT	CASRPKGADTQYF
TRBV9	TRBJ2-5	TRBD2	.	TGTGCCAGCAGCGTAGGACTAGCGAACCAAGAGACCCAGTACTTC	CASSVGLANQETQYF
TRBV6-5	TRBJ1-1	TRBD1	.	TGTGCCAGCAGAAGACAGGGGGGCTCGGGCACTGAAGCTTTCTTT	CASRRQGGSGTEAFF
TRBV2	TRBJ2-7	TRBD1	few	TGTGCCAGCAGTTCAGAGACTTTATCCGGGACAGGGGGGGACGAGCAGTACTTC	CASSSETLSGTGGDEQYF
TRBV5-1	TRBJ2-7	TRBD1	.	TGCGCCAGCAGCTTGGATACCGGGACAGCCCTCTCCTACGAGCAGTACTTC	CASSLDTGTALSYEQYF
TRBV6-5	TRBJ2-1	TRBD2	once	TGTGCCAGCAGTTCAAGGACTAGCATCCTCTACAATGAGCAGTTCTTC	CASSSRTSILYNEQFF
TRBV6-5	TRBJ2-2	TRBD1	.	TGTGCCAGCAGTTACGGGGCACAGGGGGAGTGGGAGCTGTTTTTT	CASSYGAQGEWELFF
TRBV4-2	TRBJ1-6	.	.	TGTGCCAGCAGCCATACCGGCGACAGCGGGGATTCACCCCTCCACTTT	CASSHTGDSGDSPLHF
TRBV6-6	TRBJ2-1	TRBD2	.	TGTGCCAGCAGCGTAGCGGGGGGTCTAACCAATGAGCAGTTCTTC	CASSVAGGLTNEQFF
TRBV9	TRBJ2-1	TRBD1	.	TGTGCCAGCAGCGCGACAGGGGGCGCAGGTTCCTACAATGAGCAGTTCTTC	CASSATGGAGSYNEQFF
TRBV5-6	TRBJ2-1	.	few	TGTGCCAGCAGCTTTGTACGGCTAGCAAATGAGCAGTTCTTC	CASSFVRLANEQFF
TRBV28	TRBJ2-1	.	once	TGTGCCAGCAGTTTGGCAGGGCCATCCTACAATGAGCAGTTCTTC	CASSLAGPSYNEQFF
TRBV7-7	TRBJ2-1	.	once	TGTGCTAGCAGTTCCACCACAGGGAACAATGAGCAGTTCTTC	CASSSTTGNNEQFF
TRBV4-3	TRBJ1-2	.	once	TGCGCCAGCAGCCAAGAATCCGCACATACAATCTATGGCTACACCTTC	CASSQESAHTIYGYTF
TRBV4-2	TRBJ2-5	.	few	TGTGCCAGCAGCCAAGATGGTGCGCCAGAGACCCAGTACTTC	CASSQDGAPETQYF
TRBV7-2	TRBJ2-3	TRBD2	.	TGTGCCAGCAGCTCAGGGACTAGCGCGGATACGCAGTATTTT	CASSSGTSADTQYF
TRBV27	TRBJ2-2	TRBD2	.	TGTGCCAGCAGACCGGGGGGCGGGGAGCTGTTTTTT	CASRPGGGELFF
TRBV5-4	TRBJ1-2	.	.	TGTGCCAGCAGCCCAGAGATCAGGCCAAGCTACACCTTC	CASSPEIRPSYTF
TRBV4-3	TRBJ1-6	TRBD1	.	TGCGCCAGCAGCCAAGTGGGACAGGCCGGTCGCTATAATTCACCCCTCCACTTT	CASSQVGQAGRYNSPLHF
TRBV9	TRBJ2-3	.	.	TGTGCCAGCAGCGCTACGTCACAGGGAGACACGCAGTATTTT	CASSATSQGDTQYF
TRBV27	TRBJ1-6	.	.	TGTGCCAGCAGTATACAGGCTACCGGATCACCCCTCCACTTT	CASSIQATGSPLHF
TRBV2	TRBJ2-7	.	.	TGTGCCAGCAGTACGCGCGAGCAGTACTTC	CASSTREQYF
TRBV27	TRBJ2-7	.	.	TGTGCCAGCAGTTTGGGGCCCCCTTACGAGCAGTACTTC	CASSLGPPYEQYF
TRBV4-3	TRBJ2-3	TRBD2	.	TGCGCCAGCAGCCAAGAAGAGGCGGGGGACGCCCATCCAGATACGCAGTATTTT	CASSQEEAGDAHPDTQYF
TRBV30	TRBJ1-6	.	.	TGTGCCTGGAGTGTACCGGGGATTGGTAATTCACCCCTCCACTTT	CAWSVPGIGNSPLHF
TRBV19	TRBJ1-5	.	.	TGTGCCAGTAGTATAGGTTGGCAGGATCGCAATCAGCCCCAGCATTTT	CASSIGWQDRNQPQHF
TRBV19	TRBJ1-5	.	.	TGTGCCAGCACCCCGGGACAACGCAATCAGCCCCAGCATTTT	CASTPGQRNQPQHF
TRBV5-1	TRBJ1-1	.	.	TGCGCCAGCAGCTTGGCAGGGAGGGGCACTGAAGCTTTCTTT	CASSLAGRGTEAFF
TRBV2	TRBJ1-2	.	.	TGTGCCAGCAGTGCTCAGGATTTATCTGGCTACACCTTC	CASSAQDLSGYTF
TRBV27	TRBJ1-2	TRBD1	few	TGTGCCAGCAGTTTATCAGGGGACAGCCATGGCTACACCTTC	CASSLSGDSHGYTF